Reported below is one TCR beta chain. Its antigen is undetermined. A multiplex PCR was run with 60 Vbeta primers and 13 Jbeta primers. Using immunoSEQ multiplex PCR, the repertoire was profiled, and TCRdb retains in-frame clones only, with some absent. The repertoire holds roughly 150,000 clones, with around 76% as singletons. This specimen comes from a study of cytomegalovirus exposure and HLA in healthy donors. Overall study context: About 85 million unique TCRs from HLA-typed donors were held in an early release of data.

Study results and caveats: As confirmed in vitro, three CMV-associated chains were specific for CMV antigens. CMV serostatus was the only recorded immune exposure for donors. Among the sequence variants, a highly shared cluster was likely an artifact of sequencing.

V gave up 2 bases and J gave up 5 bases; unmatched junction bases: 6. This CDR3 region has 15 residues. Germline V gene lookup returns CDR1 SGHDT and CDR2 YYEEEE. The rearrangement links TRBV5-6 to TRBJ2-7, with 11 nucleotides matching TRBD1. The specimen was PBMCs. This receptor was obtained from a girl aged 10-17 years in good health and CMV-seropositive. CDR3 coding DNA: TGTGCCAGCAGCTTCATGGACAGGGGGCGCGACGAGCAGTACTTC. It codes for CASSFMDRGRDEQYF.